Listed below are T cell receptor beta chains from one sample, sequenced in a study of spatial heterogeneity in lung cancer. TCRdb reprocessed the 5' RACE reads via MiXCR and lists one record per CDR3 protein. The sample shows 40,000 to 55,000 distinct CDR3 sequences, approximately 7% of them seen only once. Material: PBMCs, obtained at surgery. Receptors originate from a female donor with early-stage non-small cell lung cancer. Both conserved end residues are part of each CDR3. The D gene is left open where the match is weak. Expanded clones are given a class, and other clones once, few, many or no size at all.

v_gene: TRBV19
d_gene: TRBD1
j_gene: TRBJ1-2
abundance: -
CDR3nt: TGTGCCAGTACCGCCCTCCTCGGGACAGCTTATGGCTACACCTTC
CDR3aa: CASTALLGTAYGYTF

v_gene: TRBV11-2
d_gene: -
j_gene: TRBJ2-1
abundance: -
CDR3nt: TGTGCCAGCAGCTTGGCGCAGAGCTCCTACAATGAGCAGTTCTTC
CDR3aa: CASSLAQSSYNEQFF

v_gene: TRBV9
d_gene: TRBD2
j_gene: TRBJ2-7
abundance: many
CDR3nt: TGTGCCAGCAGCGCGGCCGGGACTAGCGGTTCCTACGAGCAGTACTTC
CDR3aa: CASSAAGTSGSYEQYF

v_gene: TRBV20-1
d_gene: TRBD1
j_gene: TRBJ1-5
abundance: many
CDR3nt: TGCAGTGCCGGAGGGGGCTCTGGGCAGCCCCAGCATTTT
CDR3aa: CSAGGGSGQPQHF

v_gene: TRBV15
d_gene: TRBD1
j_gene: TRBJ1-2
abundance: -
CDR3nt: TGTGCCACCAGCAGAGATCTGACAGGGTTCATTGGCTACACCTTC
CDR3aa: CATSRDLTGFIGYTF

v_gene: TRBV6-1
d_gene: TRBD2
j_gene: TRBJ2-1
abundance: -
CDR3nt: TGTGCCAGCAGTGAAAGCGGGGGATACAATGAGCAGTTCTTC
CDR3aa: CASSESGGYNEQFF

v_gene: TRBV25-1
d_gene: TRBD1
j_gene: TRBJ2-5
abundance: few
CDR3nt: TGTGCCAGCGAAGGGACAGAACAAGAGACCCAGTACTTC
CDR3aa: CASEGTEQETQYF

v_gene: TRBV7-9
d_gene: -
j_gene: TRBJ1-4
abundance: many
CDR3nt: TGTGCCAGCAGCCCCACAGGGTTTAATGAAAAACTGTTTTTT
CDR3aa: CASSPTGFNEKLFF

v_gene: TRBV7-2
d_gene: TRBD1
j_gene: TRBJ2-2
abundance: many
CDR3nt: TGTGCCAGCAGCTCCCTAGGGACAGGGTATACCGGGGAGCTGTTTTTT
CDR3aa: CASSSLGTGYTGELFF

v_gene: TRBV6-5
d_gene: -
j_gene: TRBJ1-1
abundance: many
CDR3nt: TGTGCCAGCAGTTACTCCGGGACACGCTACACTGAAGCTTTCTTT
CDR3aa: CASSYSGTRYTEAFF

v_gene: TRBV18
d_gene: -
j_gene: TRBJ1-3
abundance: -
CDR3nt: TGTGCCAGCTCACCCGAGGGCTCTGGAAACACCATATATTTT
CDR3aa: CASSPEGSGNTIYF

v_gene: TRBV29-1
d_gene: -
j_gene: TRBJ1-1
abundance: many
CDR3nt: TGCAGCGTCTCCCAAGGGACGAACACTGAAGCTTTCTTT
CDR3aa: CSVSQGTNTEAFF

v_gene: TRBV7-2
d_gene: TRBD2
j_gene: TRBJ2-5
abundance: many
CDR3nt: TGTGCCAGCAGCGTAGCGGGGAGGACCCAGTACTTC
CDR3aa: CASSVAGRTQYF

v_gene: TRBV18
d_gene: TRBD2
j_gene: TRBJ2-1
abundance: -
CDR3nt: TGTGCCAGCTCACCACCTAGCGGGAGGGTCTACAATGAGCAGTTCTTC
CDR3aa: CASSPPSGRVYNEQFF

v_gene: TRBV29-1
d_gene: -
j_gene: TRBJ2-3
abundance: few
CDR3nt: TGCAGCGCAGCCCAGGGACACCAGAGGCCAGATACGCAGTATTTT
CDR3aa: CSAAQGHQRPDTQYF

v_gene: TRBV7-2
d_gene: TRBD1
j_gene: TRBJ1-5
abundance: few
CDR3nt: TGTGCCAGCAGCTCGCGCCAGGGGGCTGGGCAGCCCCAGCATTTT
CDR3aa: CASSSRQGAGQPQHF

v_gene: TRBV20-1
d_gene: TRBD2
j_gene: TRBJ2-7
abundance: -
CDR3nt: TGCAGTGTTAAGCGGGGGGTCCGCGACGAGCAGTACTTC
CDR3aa: CSVKRGVRDEQYF

v_gene: TRBV20-1
d_gene: -
j_gene: TRBJ1-1
abundance: few
CDR3nt: TGCAGTGCCTATTCTCATTTCTGGAACACTGAAGCTTTCTTT
CDR3aa: CSAYSHFWNTEAFF

v_gene: TRBV7-2
d_gene: TRBD2
j_gene: TRBJ2-3
abundance: many
CDR3nt: TGTGCCAGCAGCAGCGGGAGGACAGATACGCAGTATTTT
CDR3aa: CASSSGRTDTQYF

v_gene: TRBV7-6
d_gene: TRBD2
j_gene: TRBJ2-3
abundance: few
CDR3nt: TGTGCCAGCAGCTTAACCCAGCGGGGGGGCACAGATACGCAGTATTTT
CDR3aa: CASSLTQRGGTDTQYF

v_gene: TRBV15
d_gene: -
j_gene: TRBJ1-4
abundance: many
CDR3nt: TGTGCCACCAGCAGAGATCTTGGGGCCGTTAAGGAAAAACTGTTTTTT
CDR3aa: CATSRDLGAVKEKLFF

v_gene: TRBV28
d_gene: -
j_gene: TRBJ2-5
abundance: many
CDR3nt: TGTGCCAGCAGGCGGATTCAAGAGACCCAGTACTTC
CDR3aa: CASRRIQETQYF

v_gene: TRBV10-1
d_gene: -
j_gene: TRBJ1-4
abundance: many
CDR3nt: TGCGCCAGCAGTGAAAGACCGAATGAAAAACTGTTTTTT
CDR3aa: CASSERPNEKLFF

v_gene: TRBV3-1
d_gene: TRBD1
j_gene: TRBJ2-4
abundance: many
CDR3nt: TGTGCCAGCAGCCAAGATAGAGGCCCCGGGACAGCGACCCGAGGCATTCAGTACTTC
CDR3aa: CASSQDRGPGTATRGIQYF

v_gene: TRBV7-2
d_gene: -
j_gene: TRBJ2-5
abundance: many
CDR3nt: TGTGCCAGCAGCTTAAGTCCAGCGGCGGTGCAGACCCAGTACTTC
CDR3aa: CASSLSPAAVQTQYF

v_gene: TRBV6-1
d_gene: -
j_gene: TRBJ1-5
abundance: few
CDR3nt: TGTGCCAGCAGTGAAGGGGGACGGCGAAGTCCCCAGCATTTT
CDR3aa: CASSEGGRRSPQHF

v_gene: TRBV29-1
d_gene: -
j_gene: TRBJ1-6
abundance: -
CDR3nt: TGCAGCGTTGTCGTTTCAGGGAATCCGGACAATTCACCCCTCCACTTT
CDR3aa: CSVVVSGNPDNSPLHF

v_gene: TRBV5-1
d_gene: TRBD2
j_gene: TRBJ2-1
abundance: -
CDR3nt: TGCGCCAGCAGCTTGGGTCCCGGGACTAGCGGGGGATCCTACAATGAGCAGTTCTTC
CDR3aa: CASSLGPGTSGGSYNEQFF

v_gene: TRBV3-2
d_gene: -
j_gene: TRBJ2-7
abundance: many
CDR3nt: TGTGCCAGCAGCCCCTCGGGCTACGAGCAGTACTTC
CDR3aa: CASSPSGYEQYF

v_gene: TRBV30
d_gene: TRBD1
j_gene: TRBJ1-1
abundance: few
CDR3nt: TGTGCCTGGACCGGGACAGTCAAAGCTTTCTTT
CDR3aa: CAWTGTVKAFF

v_gene: TRBV28
d_gene: -
j_gene: TRBJ2-2
abundance: -
CDR3nt: TGTGCCAGCAGCCTCATACAAGTTACCGGGGAGCTGTTTTTT
CDR3aa: CASSLIQVTGELFF

v_gene: TRBV28
d_gene: TRBD2
j_gene: TRBJ2-5
abundance: many
CDR3nt: TGTGCCAGCAACACTAGGGCTAGCGGGGCAATTAAAGAGACCCACTTC
CDR3aa: CASNTRASGAIKETHF

v_gene: TRBV5-1
d_gene: -
j_gene: TRBJ1-1
abundance: many
CDR3nt: TGCGCCAGCAGCCTGGGGGCCTTGGAGACTGAAGCTTTCTTT
CDR3aa: CASSLGALETEAFF

v_gene: TRBV20-1
d_gene: -
j_gene: TRBJ1-1
abundance: few
CDR3nt: TGCAGTGCTCCCCAGAACACTGAAGCTTTCTTT
CDR3aa: CSAPQNTEAFF

v_gene: TRBV7-2
d_gene: TRBD2
j_gene: TRBJ2-3
abundance: many
CDR3nt: TGTGCCAGCAGCCCCCGCTCCTTGGACTGGCGGGGGGGCACAGATACGCAGTATTTT
CDR3aa: CASSPRSLDWRGGTDTQYF

v_gene: TRBV12-3/TRBV12-4
d_gene: TRBD1
j_gene: TRBJ1-2
abundance: many
CDR3nt: TGTGCCAGCAGTCCTTGGGACAGGGAAGGTCGTGGCTACACCTTC
CDR3aa: CASSPWDREGRGYTF

v_gene: TRBV11-2
d_gene: TRBD1
j_gene: TRBJ1-2
abundance: -
CDR3nt: TGTACCAGCAGCTCCGGACAGGGACTGTCTTATGGCTACACCTTC
CDR3aa: CTSSSGQGLSYGYTF

v_gene: TRBV25-1
d_gene: -
j_gene: TRBJ1-4
abundance: many
CDR3nt: TGTGCCAGCAGTGAATTCAGGGCTTCTAATGAAAAACTGTTTTTT
CDR3aa: CASSEFRASNEKLFF

v_gene: TRBV9
d_gene: -
j_gene: TRBJ2-5
abundance: few
CDR3nt: TGTGCCAGCAGCCTTGGATCTGAAGAGACCCAGTACTTC
CDR3aa: CASSLGSEETQYF

v_gene: TRBV20-1
d_gene: -
j_gene: TRBJ1-5
abundance: many
CDR3nt: TGCAGTGCTAGAGAGCAAACCTTCGGCAATCAGCCCCAGCATTTT
CDR3aa: CSAREQTFGNQPQHF